A single sample is the source of the 17 T cell receptor beta chains below, sequenced in a study of cytomegalovirus exposure and HLA in healthy donors. Vbeta (60) and Jbeta (13) primers were used in the PCR. The repertoire was sequenced with immunoSEQ multiplex PCR; TCRdb's copy has only in-frame clones and lacks some. The sample lists some 220,000 clones; 78% were seen once. Sequencing input: PBMCs. The receptors originated from a boy aged 5 to 17 in good health and CMV-seronegative.

This chain joins TRBV30 and TRBJ2-7; 9 positions match TRBD1. In germline, CDR1 is GTSNPN, CDR2 SVGIG (reference sequence). The V gene end was trimmed by 1 base and the J gene end by 7 bases; junction bases not matched to a gene: 8. The CDR3 has 14 residues. CDR3 region: CAWSAGQGAGEQYF. The CDR3 nucleotides are TGTGCCTGGAGTGCGGGACAGGGAGCCGGGGAGCAGTACTTC.

This clone was observed a few times. The chain combines TRBV19 with TRBJ2-5, with D possibly matching TRBD1 (5 bases). The DNA matches TRBJ2-7 better at its end, which makes the J call doubtful. Germline V gene data show CDR1 as LNHDA and CDR2 as SQIVND (reference sequence). The CDR3 consists of 14 residues. CDR3: CASSSARASYEQYF. As DNA, the CDR3 is TGTGCCAGTAGTTCCGCCAGGGCCTCCTACGAGCAGTACTTC.

The gene calls are TRBV11-3 and TRBJ2-1; 9 bases are a match to TRBD1. J was trimmed by 8 bases and V by 4 bases; bases with no gene match: 0. Per the germline V gene, CDR1 is SGHNT and CDR2 is YENEEA. The CDR3 is 12 amino acids. The CDR3 DNA reads TGTGCCAGCAGCTGGGACAGGGATGAGCAGTTCTTC. It encodes CASSWDRDEQFF.

This clone was recorded once. The rearrangement links TRBV14 to TRBJ1-1; D is possibly TRBD1 (6 bases). The ends were cut back, 4 bases at V and 5 bases at J, with 17 bases in the middle. CDR3 length equals 15 residues. CDR1 is SGHDN, CDR2 FVKESK, per germline. The CDR3 nucleotides are TGTGCCAGCAGCCCACAGGACAGATTTTTGACTGAAGCTTTCTTT. This sequence encodes CASSPQDRFLTEAFF.

The V call is TRBV5-1, the J call TRBJ2-5; 7 bases agree with TRBD1. This CDR3 contains 14 residues. CDR1 is SGHRS and CDR2 is YFSETQ in the germline V gene. After removal of 6 bases from V and 2 bases from J, the junction contained 7 bases not matched to a gene. The CDR3 DNA reads TGCGCCAGCACCCAGGGACAGTCACAAGAGACCCAGTACTTC. It encodes CASTQGQSQETQYF.

The gene calls are TRBV18 and TRBJ1-1, with TRBD1 matching over 12 bases. With 6 bases clipped from V and 4 bases from J, the junction kept 9 bases outside the gene matches. From germline, CDR1 is KGHSH and CDR2 LQKENI. There are 16 residues in the CDR3. CDR3 sequence reads: CASSQSGTGGGTEAFF. The DNA for the CDR3 is TGTGCCAGCTCCCAGTCGGGGACAGGGGGCGGCACTGAAGCTTTCTTT.

This chain links TRBV9 with TRBJ2-7, with 11 bases lining up with TRBD2. This CDR3 spans 15 amino acids. Germline lookup yields CDR1 SGDLS and CDR2 YYNGEE. After removal of 2 bases from V and 5 bases from J, the junction contained 6 bases not matched to a gene. Here the CDR3 reads CASSVIAGGSHEQYF. In DNA form, the CDR3 reads TGTGCCAGCAGCGTCATAGCGGGAGGGAGCCACGAGCAGTACTTC.

The chain couples TRBV6-5 to TRBJ2-2; 8 nucleotides line up with TRBD2. The germline V gene encodes CDR1 MNHEY and CDR2 SVGAGI. This CDR3 contains 14 residues. V was pared by 7 bases and J by 3 bases, with 4 bases of the junction left unmatched. CDR3 amino acids: CASTAGADTGELFF. In nucleotides, the CDR3 is TGTGCCAGCACAGCGGGAGCGGACACCGGGGAGCTGTTTTTT.

This sequence joins TRBV5-1 and TRBJ2-2; possible D gene TRBD1, 5 bases. Germline V gene lookup returns CDR1 SGHRS and CDR2 YFSETQ. With 3 bases removed from V and 4 bases from J, the gap between germline ends came to 10 bases. The CDR3 runs 14 residues. CDR3 nucleotide sequence: TGCGCCAGCAGCTCGGACATACTCACCGGGGAGCTGTTTTTT. It codes for CASSSDILTGELFF.

V and J are TRBV11-3 and TRBJ1-2; D remains ambiguous. The CDR3 totals 16 residues. The germline V gene has CDR1 SGHNT and CDR2 YENEEA. Trimming pared 1 base from V and 1 base from J, leaving 13 bases between. The CDR3 nucleotides read TGTGCCAGCAGCTTAGGTACACAGAACATTAACTATGGCTACACCTTC. It yields the protein CASSLGTQNINYGYTF.

The rearrangement joins TRBV4-1 to TRBJ2-2; no definite D call. Trimming took off 3 bases at V and 5 bases at J, with 10 bases between the two ends. Germline CDR1 MGHRA, CDR2 YSYEKL. CDR3 length: 14 residues. This chain's CDR3 is CASSQARGTGELFF. The CDR3 nucleotides read TGCGCCAGCAGCCAGGCCAGAGGTACCGGGGAGCTGTTTTTT.

The chain joins TRBV29-1 to TRBJ2-7; D possibly corresponds to TRBD1 (6 bases). V lost 6 bases, J lost 5 bases, and 17 bases lay in between. This CDR3 is built from 13 residues. CDR1 is SQVTM, CDR2 ANQGSEA, per germline. This CDR3 reads CSVQRDIADEQYF. The CDR3 DNA follows: TGCAGCGTCCAACGGGACATCGCGGACGAGCAGTACTTC.

The chain recombines TRBV18 with TRBJ2-7; TRBD1 agrees at 9 bases. The V and J ends lost 5 bases and 2 bases, in that order; junction bases with no gene match: 7. Germline CDR1 is KGHSH and CDR2 is LQKENI. This CDR3 spans 15 amino acids. The CDR3 nucleotides are TGTGCCAGCTCAGAGGGACAGGGAGTGCCCTACGAGCAGTACTTC. Amino acid sequence: CASSEGQGVPYEQYF.

This chain links TRBV11-3 with TRBJ1-1; TRBD1 matches at 8 bases. The CDR3 covers 14 residues. CDR1 SGHNT and CDR2 YENEEA come from the germline V gene. The trim removed 7 bases at V and 4 bases at J, leaving 8 bases unmatched. CDR3 loop: CASTQGATSTEAFF. DNA of the CDR3: TGTGCCAGCACCCAGGGGGCGACGTCCACTGAAGCTTTCTTT.

This clone was detected a few times. This chain joins TRBV19 and TRBJ1-2; D gene ambiguous. This CDR3 spans 15 amino acids. CDR1 and CDR2 (germline): LNHDA, SQIVND (reference sequence). The V gene lost 4 bases and the J gene lost 5 bases, with 17 bases spanning the gap. CDR3 nucleotide sequence: TGTGCCAGTAGTACCTGGGAGGCTAATCCTTATGGCTACACCTTC. Translated: CASSTWEANPYGYTF.

This clone was seen only once. This chain links TRBV5-4 with TRBJ1-4; D remains unclear. The V gene lost 0 bases and the J gene lost 4 bases, with 7 bases spanning the gap. This CDR3 is 14 amino acids long. CDR1 and CDR2 from the germline V gene are SGHNT and YYREEE (reference sequence). The CDR3 here is CASSLAGLNEKLFF. CDR3 nucleotides: TGTGCCAGCAGCTTGGCAGGACTTAATGAAAAACTGTTTTTT.

Here the CDR3 DNA reads TGTGCCAGCACCCAGTTCGGGGGGGAGACCCAGTACTTC. As protein: CASTQFGGETQYF. The chain links TRBV11-3 to TRBJ2-5, with TRBD2 matching 7 bases. CDR3 size: 13 residues. With 7 bases clipped from V and 5 bases from J, the junction kept 7 bases outside the gene matches. CDR1 is SGHNT and CDR2 is YENEEA in the germline V gene.